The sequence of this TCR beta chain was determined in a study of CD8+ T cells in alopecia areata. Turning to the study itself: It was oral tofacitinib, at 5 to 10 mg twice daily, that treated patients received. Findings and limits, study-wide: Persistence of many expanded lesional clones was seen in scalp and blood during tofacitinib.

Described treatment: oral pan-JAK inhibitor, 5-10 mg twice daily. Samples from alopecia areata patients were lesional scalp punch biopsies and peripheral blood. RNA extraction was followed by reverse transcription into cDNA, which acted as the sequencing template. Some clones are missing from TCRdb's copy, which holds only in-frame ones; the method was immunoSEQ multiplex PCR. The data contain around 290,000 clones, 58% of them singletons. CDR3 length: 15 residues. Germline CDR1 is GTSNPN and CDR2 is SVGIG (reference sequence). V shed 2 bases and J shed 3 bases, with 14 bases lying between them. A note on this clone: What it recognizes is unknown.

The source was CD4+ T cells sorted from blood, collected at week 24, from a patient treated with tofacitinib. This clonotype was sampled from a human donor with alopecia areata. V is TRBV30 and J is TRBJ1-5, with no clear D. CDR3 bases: TGTGCCTGGAGTCCAGGCCCGCGCTCCAATCAGCCCCAGCATTTT. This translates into CAWSPGPRSNQPQHF.